This T cell receptor beta chain was captured by sequencing in a study of neurological immune-mediated disorders. Broader study findings: While HTLV-1-associated myelopathy showed the greatest TCR clonal expansion, multiple sclerosis showed the least, falling below healthy controls. Expanded clones shared no identical CDR3 amino acid sequences across subjects, which suggested private TCR-beta repertoires in all groups.

V lost 0 bases and J 8 bases, leaving 14 bases between the germline ends. The length of the CDR3 is 14 residues. The V gene's germline CDR1 is MGHRA and CDR2 YSYEKL. A remark on this clonotype: Its antigen is currently unknown.

Synthesis of cDNA was accomplished via 5'RACE employing 10-nucleotide random UMIs. In TCRdb, the 5' RACE reads were re-called with MiXCR into one record per CDR3 protein. The data hold 50,000 to 55,000 distinct CDR3 sequences, with 3% to 4.5% observed a single time. The source is a man in his fifties or sixties with multiple sclerosis. The sequencing input was PBMCs. The chain links TRBV4-1 to TRBJ2-7; TRBD2 might be the D (6 bases). The CDR3 protein is CASSQDPGGTQQYF. The CDR3 nucleotides read TGCGCCAGCAGCCAAGACCCCGGGGGTACGCAGCAGTACTTC.